This T cell receptor (beta chain) was sequenced in a study of blood T cell dynamics during melanoma immunotherapy. The CDR3 spans 13 residues. Germline assignment: CDR1 SGDLS and CDR2 YYNGEE. V was trimmed by 3 bases and J by 1 base, leaving 8 bases between them. Time point meaning: pre-treatment baseline. Here immunoSEQ multiplex PCR was the method, and the copy in TCRdb shows in-frame clones only, minus some. This sample has tens of thousands of clones, with roughly nine tenths found just once. V usage is TRBV9 and J usage is TRBJ2-7, with D possibly TRBD2 on 6 matching bases. This receptor was identified in a human donor with melanoma. The sample here was blood, taken from a patient treated with checkpoint blockade. CDR3: CASSAAGSYEQYF. Written as DNA, the CDR3 is TGTGCCAGCAGCGCCGCGGGATCCTACGAGCAGTACTTC.